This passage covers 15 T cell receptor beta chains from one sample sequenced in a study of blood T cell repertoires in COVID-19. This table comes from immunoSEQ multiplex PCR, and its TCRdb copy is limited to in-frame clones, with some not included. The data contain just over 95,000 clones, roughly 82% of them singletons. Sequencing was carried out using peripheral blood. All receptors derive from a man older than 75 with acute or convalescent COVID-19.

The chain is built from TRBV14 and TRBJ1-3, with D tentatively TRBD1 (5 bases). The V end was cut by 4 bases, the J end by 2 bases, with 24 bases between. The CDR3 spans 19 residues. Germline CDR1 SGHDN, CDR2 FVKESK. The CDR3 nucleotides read TGTGCCAGCAGCCGTTACAGGCCATCCGCCGGAACTACTGGAAACACCATATATTTT. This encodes CASSRYRPSAGTTGNTIYF. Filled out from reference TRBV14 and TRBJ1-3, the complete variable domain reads EAGVTQFPSHSVIEKGQTVTLRCDPISGHDNLYWYRRVMGKEIKFLLHFVKESKQDESGMPNNRFLAERTGGTYSTLKVQPAELEDSGVYFCASSRYRPSAGTTGNTIYFGEGSWLTVV.

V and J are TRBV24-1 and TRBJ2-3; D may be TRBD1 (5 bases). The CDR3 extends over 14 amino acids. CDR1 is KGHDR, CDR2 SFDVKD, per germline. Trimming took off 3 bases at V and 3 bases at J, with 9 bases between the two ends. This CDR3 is CATSDTDSTDTQYF. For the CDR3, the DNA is TGTGCCACCAGTGATACAGACAGTACAGATACGCAGTATTTT.

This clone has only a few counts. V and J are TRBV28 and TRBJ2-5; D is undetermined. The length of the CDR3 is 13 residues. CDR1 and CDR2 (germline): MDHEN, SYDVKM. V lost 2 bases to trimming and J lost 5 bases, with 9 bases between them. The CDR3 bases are TGTGCCAGCAGTTTAGTGGCGGAGGAGACCCAGTACTTC. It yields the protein CASSLVAEETQYF.

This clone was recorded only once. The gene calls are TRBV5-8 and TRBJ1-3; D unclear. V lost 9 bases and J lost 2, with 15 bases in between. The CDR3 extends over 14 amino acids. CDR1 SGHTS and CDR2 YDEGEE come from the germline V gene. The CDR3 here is CANSLTPAGNTIYF. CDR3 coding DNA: TGTGCCAACTCTCTAACTCCGGCTGGAAACACCATATATTTT. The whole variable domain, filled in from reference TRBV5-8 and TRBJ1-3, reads EAGVTQSPTHLIKTRGQQATLRCSPISGHTSVYWYQQALGLGLQFLLWYDEGEERNRGNFPPRFSGRQFPNYSSELNVNALELEDSALYLCANSLTPAGNTIYFGEGSWLTVV.

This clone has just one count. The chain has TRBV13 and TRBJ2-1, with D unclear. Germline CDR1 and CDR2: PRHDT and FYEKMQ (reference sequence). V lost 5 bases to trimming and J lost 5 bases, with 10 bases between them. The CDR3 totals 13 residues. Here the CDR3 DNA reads TGTGCCAGCAGCCGAGGCGCGAACAATGAGCAGTTCTTC. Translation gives CASSRGANNEQFF.

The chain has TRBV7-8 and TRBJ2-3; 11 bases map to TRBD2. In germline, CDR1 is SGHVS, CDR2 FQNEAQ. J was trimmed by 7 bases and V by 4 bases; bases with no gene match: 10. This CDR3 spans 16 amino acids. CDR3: CASSSGLAVAGNTQYF. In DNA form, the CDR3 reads TGTGCCAGCAGCTCGGGACTAGCGGTTGCGGGGAATACGCAGTATTTT.

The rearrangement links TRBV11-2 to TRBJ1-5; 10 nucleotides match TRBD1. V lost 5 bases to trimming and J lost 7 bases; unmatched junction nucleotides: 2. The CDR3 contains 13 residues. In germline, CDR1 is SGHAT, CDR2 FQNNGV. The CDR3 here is CASSDRGPQPQHF. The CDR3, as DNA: TGTGCCAGCAGCGACAGGGGGCCACAGCCCCAGCATTTT.

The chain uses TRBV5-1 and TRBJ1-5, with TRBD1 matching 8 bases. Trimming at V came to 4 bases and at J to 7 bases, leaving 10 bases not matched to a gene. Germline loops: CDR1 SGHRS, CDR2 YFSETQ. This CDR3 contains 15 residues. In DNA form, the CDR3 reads TGCGCCAGCAGCCTCGCCGGACAGGGAGAACAGCCCCAGCATTTT. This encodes CASSLAGQGEQPQHF.

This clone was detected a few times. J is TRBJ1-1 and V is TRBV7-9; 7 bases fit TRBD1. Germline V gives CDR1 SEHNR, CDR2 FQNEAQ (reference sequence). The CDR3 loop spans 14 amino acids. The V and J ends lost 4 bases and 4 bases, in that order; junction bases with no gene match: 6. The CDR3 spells CASSSLGGVTEAFF. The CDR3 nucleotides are TGTGCCAGCAGCTCCCTAGGGGGCGTCACTGAAGCTTTCTTT.

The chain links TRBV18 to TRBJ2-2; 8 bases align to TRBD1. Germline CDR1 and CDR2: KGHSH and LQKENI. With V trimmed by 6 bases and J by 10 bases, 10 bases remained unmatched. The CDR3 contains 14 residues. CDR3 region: CASSAGTGSQELFF. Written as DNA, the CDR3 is TGTGCCAGCTCGGCCGGGACAGGCTCTCAGGAGCTGTTTTTT.

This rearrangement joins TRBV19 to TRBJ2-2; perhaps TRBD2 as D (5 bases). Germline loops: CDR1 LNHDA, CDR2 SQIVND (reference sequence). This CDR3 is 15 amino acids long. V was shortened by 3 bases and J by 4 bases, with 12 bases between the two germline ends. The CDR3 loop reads CASSIRPRGTGELFF. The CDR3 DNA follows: TGTGCCAGTAGTATTCGGCCCCGGGGCACCGGGGAGCTGTTTTTT. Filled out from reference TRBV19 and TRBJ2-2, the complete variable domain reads DGGITQSPKYLFRKEGQNVTLSCEQNLNHDAMYWYRQDPGQGLRLIYYSQIVNDFQKGDIAEGYSVSREKKESFPLTVTSAQKNPTAFYLCASSIRPRGTGELFFGEGSRLTVL.

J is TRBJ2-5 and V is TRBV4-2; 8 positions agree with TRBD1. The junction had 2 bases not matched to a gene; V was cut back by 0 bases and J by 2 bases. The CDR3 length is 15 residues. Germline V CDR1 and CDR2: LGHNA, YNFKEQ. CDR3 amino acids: CASSQDGTGQETQYF. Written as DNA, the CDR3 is TGTGCCAGCAGCCAAGATGGGACAGGACAAGAGACCCAGTACTTC.

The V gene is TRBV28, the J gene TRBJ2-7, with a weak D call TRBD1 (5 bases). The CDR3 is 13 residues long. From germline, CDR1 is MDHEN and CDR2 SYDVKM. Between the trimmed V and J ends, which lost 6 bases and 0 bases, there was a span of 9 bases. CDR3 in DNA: TGTGCCAGCAGACGACAGAGCTCCTACGAGCAGTACTTC. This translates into CASRRQSSYEQYF. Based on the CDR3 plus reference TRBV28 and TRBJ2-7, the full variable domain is DVKVTQSSRYLVKRTGEKVFLECVQDMDHENMFWYRQDPGLGLRLIYFSYDVKMKEKGDIPEGYSVSREKKERFSLILESASTNQTSMYLCASRRQSSYEQYFGPGTRLTVT.

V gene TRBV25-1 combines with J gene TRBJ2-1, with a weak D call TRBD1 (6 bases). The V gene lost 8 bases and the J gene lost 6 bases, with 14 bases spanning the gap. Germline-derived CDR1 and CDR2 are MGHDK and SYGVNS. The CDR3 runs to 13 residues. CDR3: CASGTPLGNEQFF. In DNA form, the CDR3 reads TGTGCCAGCGGGACACCACTTGGCAATGAGCAGTTCTTC.

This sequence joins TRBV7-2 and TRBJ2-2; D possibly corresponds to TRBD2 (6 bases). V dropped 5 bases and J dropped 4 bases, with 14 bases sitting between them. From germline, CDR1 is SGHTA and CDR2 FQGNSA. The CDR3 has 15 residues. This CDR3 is CASSRSGGTTGELFF. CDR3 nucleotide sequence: TGTGCCAGCAGCAGATCCGGGGGAACCACCGGGGAGCTGTTTTTT.